This T cell receptor beta chain was observed in a study of blood T cell repertoires in COVID-19. Study as a whole: Specimens from acute and convalescent COVID-19 originated in the United States, Italy and Spain. T cells, B-cell-depleted T cells, or PBMCs provided the cDNA or gDNA that served as material.

The table came from immunoSEQ multiplex PCR; TCRdb's copy has only in-frame clones and leaves some out. This table holds about 210,000 clones, about nine tenths found once. V was cut by 1 base and J by 9 bases, with 7 bases left in between. The CDR3 is 12 residues long. Germline loops: CDR1 MGHDK, CDR2 SYGVNS. This receptor was obtained from a man between 18 and 35 years old with active or convalescent COVID-19. The chain has TRBV25-1 and TRBJ1-5; D is unresolved. The sample consisted of peripheral blood. Written as DNA, the CDR3 is TGTGCCAGCAGTGAATCCCTCGGGCCCCAGCATTTT. Translating gives CASSESLGPQHF.